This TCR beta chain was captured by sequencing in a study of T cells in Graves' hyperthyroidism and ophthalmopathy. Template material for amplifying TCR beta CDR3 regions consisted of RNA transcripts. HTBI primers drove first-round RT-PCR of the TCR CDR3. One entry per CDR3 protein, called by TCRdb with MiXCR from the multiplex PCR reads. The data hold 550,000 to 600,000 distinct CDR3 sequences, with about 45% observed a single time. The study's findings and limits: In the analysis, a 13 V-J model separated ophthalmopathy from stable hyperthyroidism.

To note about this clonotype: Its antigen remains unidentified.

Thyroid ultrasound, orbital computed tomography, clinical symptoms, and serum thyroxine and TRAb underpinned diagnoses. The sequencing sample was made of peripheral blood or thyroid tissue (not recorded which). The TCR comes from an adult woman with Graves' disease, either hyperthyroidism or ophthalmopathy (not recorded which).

The CDR3 sequence is CASSQVAREVAEAFF. DNA of the CDR3: TGTGCCAGCAGCCAGGTCGCCAGGGAAGTGGCTGAAGCTTTCTTT. The chain links TRBV4-2 to TRBJ1-1; tentative D call: TRBD1 (5 bases). The CDR3 sequence is 15 residues long. In germline, CDR1 is LGHNA, CDR2 YNFKEQ. V was clipped by 3 bases and J by 6 bases, with 17 bases between them.